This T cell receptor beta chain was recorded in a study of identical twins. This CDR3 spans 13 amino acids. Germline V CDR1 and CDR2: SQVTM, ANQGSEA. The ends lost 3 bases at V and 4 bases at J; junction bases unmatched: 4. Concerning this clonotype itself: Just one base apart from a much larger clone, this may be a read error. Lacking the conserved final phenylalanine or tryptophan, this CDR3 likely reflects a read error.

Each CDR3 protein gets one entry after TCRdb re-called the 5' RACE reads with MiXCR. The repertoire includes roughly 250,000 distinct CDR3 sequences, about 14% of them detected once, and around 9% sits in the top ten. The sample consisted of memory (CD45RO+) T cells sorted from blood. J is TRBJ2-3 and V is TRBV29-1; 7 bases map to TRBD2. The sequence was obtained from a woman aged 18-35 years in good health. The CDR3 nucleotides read TGCAGCGTTGAGAAGCGGGGTGCAGATACGCAGTATTAT. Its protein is CSVEKRGADTQYY.